This TCR beta chain was captured in a study of identical twins. TCRdb re-derived calls from the 5' RACE reads in MiXCR, one entry per CDR3 protein. Here the sample spans roughly 700,000 distinct CDR3 sequences, 8.6% being singletons. General observations from the study: Beta out-of-frame sequences showed weaker excess sharing between twins. Modeled out-of-frame TCR alpha sharing in monozygotic twins fell below observed levels.

Looked up from germline, CDR1 is SQVTM and CDR2 is ANQGSEA. V dropped 6 bases and J dropped 1 base, with 12 bases sitting between them. The CDR3 totals 13 residues. Note on this clonotype: Its antigen remains unknown. A much larger clone is a single base away; this may be a read error.

The data were also submitted as part of a second study, on yellow fever vaccine responses in identical twins.

This TCR was recovered from a woman aged 18-30 years in good health. The source material was PBMCs. The rearrangement joins TRBV29-1 to TRBJ2-5, with a possible D match to TRBD1 (5 bases). The CDR3 here is CSVRTTVQETQYF. DNA for the CDR3: TGCAGCGTCCGCACGACAGTCCAAGAGACCCAGTACTTC.